The clone carrying this T cell receptor beta chain appeared a single time. Its specificity is not known. It was with 60 Vbeta and 13 Jbeta primers that the PCR ran. Method: immunoSEQ multiplex PCR; TCRdb's copy keeps in-frame clones and lacks some. This sample carries around 140,000 clones, 78% of them seen once, and the ten largest clones take around 3.2%. The data originate from a study of cytomegalovirus exposure and HLA in healthy donors. Findings and caveats of the study: It was taken for granted in presence/absence analyses that sequencing depth across donors was roughly uniform. Reportedly, cytomegalovirus status was diagnosed with high sensitivity and specificity.

Trimming removed 0 bases from V and 2 bases from J, with 14 bases in between. CDR1 LGHNA and CDR2 YNFKEQ come from the germline V gene. The length of the CDR3 is 16 residues. The rearrangement uses TRBV4-2 and TRBJ2-7; possible D gene TRBD2, 5 bases. This receptor was identified in a female donor in good health and CMV-seronegative. The sequencing sample was made of PBMCs. DNA of the CDR3: TGTGCCAGCAGCCAAGATGCCGTGGGAGTACCCTACGAGCAGTACTTC. It encodes CASSQDAVGVPYEQYF.